This T cell receptor (beta chain) originates from a study of breast tumors, draining lymph nodes, adjacent tissues. Regarding this clonotype: Its antigen is as yet unknown. Sequence at one end of the junction differs from germline and may be a read error.

MiXCR was run by TCRdb on the multiplex PCR reads, yielding one entry per CDR3 protein. The table records about 180,000 distinct CDR3 sequences, approximately 33% of them present only once. Axillary draining lymph nodes of breast cancer patients supplied the node samples. Study-wide results and limits: The lymph node origin of tumor T cells was framed as consistent with a hypothesis, not demonstrated. The data were judged consistent with most tumor T cells coming from lymph node and expanding in tumor. Tumors had less TCR diversity than lymph nodes, more than nontumor tissue.

The sample comprised axillary lymph node tissue. The sequence was collected from a female donor with breast cancer. Some clones in this sample may be carry-over from other donors' samples.

The CDR3: CASSQDIGRETQSF. For the CDR3, the DNA is TGTGCCAGCAGCCAAGATATCGGGCGAGAGACCCAGTCCTTC. The genes are TRBV14 and TRBJ2-5; D gene uncertain. The CDR3 is 14 amino acids. CDR1 is SGHDN and CDR2 is FVKESK in the germline V gene.